This TCR beta chain was profiled in a study of kidney transplant recipient with SARS-CoV-2 infection. Points on this clonotype: A much larger clone lies one base from this, so it may be a read error. No conserved phenylalanine or tryptophan is present at the end of the CDR3, so a read error is the likely explanation.

Trimming took 5 bases from V and 0 from J, leaving 14 bases between them. The CDR3 contains 16 residues. Germline CDR1 DFQATT, CDR2 SNEGSKA (reference sequence). Each CDR3 protein is one row after TCRdb ran MiXCR on the reads. Here the sample spans about 250,000 distinct CDR3 sequences, 29% being singletons. The chain combines TRBV20-1 with TRBJ1-6; D is undetermined. Sequences were derived from a blood sample, sampled at baseline and on roughly day 120 from a kidney transplant recipient. The receptor's source is a male patient between 25 and 39 years old who had COVID-19 and was a kidney transplant recipient. Some of the T cells might come from the graft donor. CDR3 region: CSALAEGSSYNSPLHL. The CDR3 coding sequence is TGCAGTGCTCTCGCGGAGGGAAGCTCCTATAATTCACCCCTCCACCTT.